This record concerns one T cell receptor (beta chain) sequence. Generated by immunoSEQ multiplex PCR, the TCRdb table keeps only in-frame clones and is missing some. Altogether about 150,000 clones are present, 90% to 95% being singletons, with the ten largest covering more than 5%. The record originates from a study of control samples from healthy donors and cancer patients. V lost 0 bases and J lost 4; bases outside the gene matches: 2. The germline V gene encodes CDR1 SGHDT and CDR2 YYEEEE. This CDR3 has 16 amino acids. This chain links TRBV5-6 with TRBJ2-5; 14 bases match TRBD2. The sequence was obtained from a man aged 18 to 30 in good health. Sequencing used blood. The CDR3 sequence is CASSLGLAGGGETQYF. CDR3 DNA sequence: TGTGCCAGCAGCTTGGGACTAGCGGGAGGGGGAGAGACCCAGTACTTC. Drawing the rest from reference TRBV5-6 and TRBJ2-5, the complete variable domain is DAGVTQSPTHLIKTRGQQVTLRCSPKSGHDTVSWYQQALGQGPQFIFQYYEEEERQRGNFPDRFSGHQFPNYSSELNVNALLLGDSALYLCASSLGLAGGGETQYFGPGTRLLVL.